These 18 T cell receptor beta chains share one sample of origin, sequenced in a study of identical twins. TCRdb re-called the 5' RACE reads with MiXCR, one entry per CDR3 protein. The repertoire has hundreds of thousands of distinct CDR3 sequences, over 9% of them found once; the top ten carry approximately 7.6%. These sequences were also reported in another study, on yellow fever vaccine responses in identical twins.

Sequencing input: CD8+ T cells sorted from blood. These receptors were collected from a woman under 30 in good health.

A few counts support this clonotype. V usage is TRBV6-2 or TRBV6-3 and J usage is TRBJ2-1; 12 bases line up with TRBD1. The CDR3 is 15 residues long. V lost 5 bases to trimming and J lost 3 bases; unmatched junction nucleotides: 2. Germline V gene data show CDR1 as MNHEY and CDR2 as SVGEGT. CDR3 sequence (DNA): TGTGCCAGCAGTGGGACAGGGGGCTTCTACAATGAGCAGTTCTTC. It specifies CASSGTGGFYNEQFF.

This sequence joins TRBV7-6 and TRBJ2-1, with D hard to call. Germline V lookup: CDR1 SGHVS, CDR2 FNYEAQ. V was pared by 5 bases and J by 8 bases, with 13 bases between. The CDR3 spans 13 residues. The CDR3 DNA is TGTGCCAGCAGCCCCTCCGGACGGGATGAGCAGTTCTTC. This codes for CASSPSGRDEQFF.

This clonotype occurred a few times. V usage is TRBV3-1 and J usage is TRBJ2-5; D gene unclear. Trimming took 0 bases from V and 5 from J, leaving 16 bases between them. Per the germline V gene, CDR1 is LGHDT and CDR2 is YNNKEL (reference sequence). The CDR3 is 16 amino acids. This CDR3 reads CASSQDLGSHWETQYF. CDR3 DNA: TGTGCCAGCAGCCAAGATCTCGGGTCGCATTGGGAGACCCAGTACTTC.

A few counts support this clonotype. The chain is built from TRBV12-5 and TRBJ2-2; 11 bases are shared with TRBD1. The CDR3 length is 16 residues. Looked up from germline, CDR1 is LGHNT and CDR2 is FRNRAP. The junction had 11 bases not matched to a gene; V was cut back by 7 bases and J by 7 bases. In nucleotides, the CDR3 is TGTGCTAGTGACAACCTTGGACAGGGGGCGAACGGGGAGCTGTTTTTT. Translating it yields CASDNLGQGANGELFF.

V usage is TRBV4-2 and J usage is TRBJ2-3, with 7 nucleotides matching TRBD1. CDR1 and CDR2 from the germline V gene are LGHNA and YNFKEQ. This CDR3 contains 16 residues. Germline trimming cut 0 bases from V and 3 bases from J; bases unmatched to any gene: 6. Here the CDR3 reads CASSQDQTGLTDTQYF. The CDR3 DNA follows: TGTGCCAGCAGCCAAGATCAGACAGGGTTGACAGATACGCAGTATTTT.

V usage is TRBV12-5 and J usage is TRBJ1-5, with D unclear. V dropped 1 base and J dropped 8 bases, with 9 bases sitting between them. There are 13 residues in the CDR3. Germline CDR1 is LGHNT and CDR2 is FRNRAP. CDR3 DNA sequence: TGTGCTAGTGGTTTGGGGGCCGTCGAGCCCCAGCATTTT. It is translated as CASGLGAVEPQHF.

The chain is built from TRBV29-1 and TRBJ2-4; D call uncertain. There are 15 residues in the CDR3. CDR1 SQVTM and CDR2 ANQGSEA come from the germline V gene. With 3 bases removed from V and 4 bases from J, the gap between germline ends came to 16 bases. This CDR3 reads CSVEPTSEWKNIQYF. For the CDR3, the DNA is TGCAGCGTTGAGCCGACCTCAGAATGGAAAAACATTCAGTACTTC.

This clonotype was observed at least ten times. The chain uses TRBV12-3 or TRBV12-4 and TRBJ2-5; TRBD2 agrees at 10 bases. CDR3 size: 14 residues. V shed 7 bases, J shed 4 bases, and the junction held 6 bases outside the gene matches. In DNA, the CDR3 is TGTGCCAGCAACCTAGCGGGAGTTGGAGAGACCCAGTACTTC. Its translation is CASNLAGVGETQYF.

The chain is built from TRBV4-1 and TRBJ2-5, with D tentatively TRBD2 (7 bases). The CDR3 runs 16 residues. The V gene's germline CDR1 is MGHRA and CDR2 YSYEKL. The V end was cut by 4 bases, the J end by 5 bases, with 20 bases between. For the CDR3, the DNA is TGCGCCAGCAGCCCGTATCTCGGCAGGGGAGGGGAGACCCAGTACTTC. Amino acids: CASSPYLGRGGETQYF.

This clonotype was seen at least ten times. This chain uses TRBV12-3 or TRBV12-4 with TRBJ2-1; D ambiguous. This CDR3 contains 13 residues. V gave up 3 bases and J gave up 5 bases, with 8 bases separating them. CDR3 protein: CASSFGSNNEQFF. As DNA, the CDR3 is TGTGCCAGCAGTTTTGGTAGCAACAATGAGCAGTTCTTC.

The sample holds many counts of this clonotype. The chain employs TRBV20-1 and TRBJ2-1; D ambiguous. Between the trimmed V and J ends, which lost 3 bases and 1 base, there was a span of 7 bases. The CDR3 loop spans 13 amino acids. Germline V CDR1 and CDR2: DFQATT, SNEGSKA (reference sequence). The CDR3 nucleotides are TGCAGTGCTAGCGTGGGGTCCTACAATGAGCAGTTCTTC. Amino acids: CSASVGSYNEQFF.

Only a few counts were recorded for this clonotype. DNA of the CDR3: TGTGCCAGCAGCTACGACAGGTATGAGCAGTTCTTC. Residues: CASSYDRYEQFF. The chain couples TRBV13 to TRBJ2-1; TRBD1 is a possible D gene (6 bases). This CDR3 region has 12 residues. Trimming left V 4 bases short and J 8 bases short, with 9 bases between. The germline V gene encodes CDR1 PRHDT and CDR2 FYEKMQ (reference sequence).

The V call is TRBV3-1, the J call TRBJ2-2, with 11 bases that match TRBD2. The germline V gene encodes CDR1 LGHDT and CDR2 YNNKEL (reference sequence). Trimming at V came to 9 bases and at J to 5 bases, leaving 23 bases not matched to a gene. This CDR3 region has 20 residues. The DNA for the CDR3 is TGTGCCAGAGTTCATACTAGCGGGGGCCCCTGTAGCTCCCCAACCGGGGAGCTGTTTTTT. It is translated as CARVHTSGGPCSSPTGELFF.

This clonotype was seen ten or more times. The chain joins TRBV3-1 to TRBJ2-5, with no clear D. The CDR3 is 14 residues long. Germline CDR1 and CDR2: LGHDT and YNNKEL (reference sequence). V was cut by 0 bases and J by 4 bases, with 9 bases left in between. CDR3 sequence reads: CASSQEGMGETQYF. Written as DNA, the CDR3 is TGTGCCAGCAGCCAAGAAGGGATGGGAGAGACCCAGTACTTC.

In its sample, this clonotype was seen a few times. The genes are TRBV18 and TRBJ1-1, with TRBD1 identical over 9 bases. CDR1 is KGHSH and CDR2 is LQKENI in the germline V gene. CDR3 length: 17 residues. V was clipped by 1 base and J by 6 bases; unmatched bases: 12. The CDR3 sequence is CASSPRQGEPLISEAFF. CDR3 bases: TGTGCCAGCTCACCACGACAGGGGGAGCCCCTGATCTCTGAAGCTTTCTTT. Full variable domain (rest looked up from reference TRBV18 and TRBJ1-1): NAGVMQNPRHLVRRRGQEARLRCSPMKGHSHVYWYRQLPEEGLKFMVYLQKENIIDESGMPKERFSAEFPKEGPSILRIQQVVRGDSAAYFCASSPRQGEPLISEAFFGQGTRLTVV.

This clonotype was seen a handful of times. This chain links TRBV11-2 with TRBJ2-5; 13 positions match TRBD2. Germline CDR1 reads SGHAT; CDR2 reads FQNNGV. With 1 base clipped from V and 4 bases from J, the junction kept 9 bases outside the gene matches. The CDR3 runs to 18 residues. CDR3 in DNA: TGTGCCAGCAGCTTAGGGGCGACTAGCGGGAGGTTGGTAGAGACCCAGTACTTC. Its protein is CASSLGATSGRLVETQYF.

CDR3 in DNA: TGTGCCAGCAGCAGATCTTCAGGGCCCACAGATACGCAGTATTTT. Residues: CASSRSSGPTDTQYF. The chain combines TRBV7-6 with TRBJ2-3; D is possibly TRBD1 (5 bases). Germline CDR1 SGHVS, CDR2 FNYEAQ. Trimming took 5 bases from V and 2 from J, leaving 14 bases between them. The CDR3 is 15 amino acids.

This clonotype was observed a few times. The chain carries TRBV4-1 and TRBJ2-5, with 14 bases that match TRBD2. This CDR3 has 17 amino acids. V dropped 3 bases and J dropped 5; count of bases not matched to a gene: 8. Germline CDR1 reads MGHRA; CDR2 reads YSYEKL. The CDR3: CASSQRLAGGPAETQYF. DNA for the CDR3: TGCGCCAGCAGCCAGAGACTAGCGGGGGGGCCCGCGGAGACCCAGTACTTC.